This TCR beta chain was captured in a study of CD8 T cells in ankylosing spondylitis. The study, taken as a whole, reports: Prior work had noted some motif variants in reactive arthritis blood and synovial fluid. It appeared that ankylosing spondylitis blood was characterized by a TCR beta motif of eight highly homologous variants. Researchers reportedly found disease-linked clones significantly enriched in matched ankylosing spondylitis synovial fluid.

CDR3 length equals 13 residues. Germline CDR1 is SEHNR and CDR2 is FQNEAQ (reference sequence). Trimming took 4 bases from V and 5 from J, leaving 10 bases between them. This clonotype was counted between two and nine times. The antigen is not known. Each CDR3 protein gets one entry after TCRdb re-called the 5' RACE reads with MiXCR. The data show under 150,000 distinct CDR3 sequences, roughly 8.3% seen once. The chain is built from TRBV7-9 and TRBJ2-3; tentatively, D is TRBD2 (6 bases). This TCR was recovered from a male donor with ankylosing spondylitis. What was sequenced was synovial fluid, either unsorted or a sorted T cell fraction (not recorded which). The CDR3 DNA sequence: TGTGCCAGCAGCTCCGACGGGGGAGATACGCAGTATTTT. Protein sequence: CASSSDGGDTQYF.